The entry below gives a single T cell receptor beta chain sequence along with its context. The antigen remains undetermined. This specimen includes other DNA sequences encoding the same CDR3. The germline gives CDR1 GTSNPN, CDR2 SVGIG (reference sequence). The length of the CDR3 is 11 residues. The J segment lost 7 bases and the V segment lost 3 bases, leaving 1 base of the junction unmatched. The data are from a study of CD8+ T cells in alopecia areata. The wider study: Tofacitinib therapy lasting 6 to 18 months was followed by 6 months off drug. Study-wide results and limits: Clonality exceeded that of normal scalp in lesional scalp, most notably in alopecia totalis/universalis.

Following RNA extraction, reverse transcription yielded cDNA that acted as the sequencing template. Assay used: immunoSEQ multiplex PCR; TCRdb lists only in-frame clones, some missing. The table has about 170,000 clones, approximately 65% seen once. This specimen was CD8+ T cells sorted from blood, taken at week 0. The chain links TRBV30 to TRBJ1-2; 8 nucleotides line up with TRBD1. The sequence was obtained from a human donor with alopecia areata. CDR3 sequence: CAWRGTGGYTF. CDR3 in DNA: TGTGCCTGGAGGGGGACAGGTGGCTACACCTTC.